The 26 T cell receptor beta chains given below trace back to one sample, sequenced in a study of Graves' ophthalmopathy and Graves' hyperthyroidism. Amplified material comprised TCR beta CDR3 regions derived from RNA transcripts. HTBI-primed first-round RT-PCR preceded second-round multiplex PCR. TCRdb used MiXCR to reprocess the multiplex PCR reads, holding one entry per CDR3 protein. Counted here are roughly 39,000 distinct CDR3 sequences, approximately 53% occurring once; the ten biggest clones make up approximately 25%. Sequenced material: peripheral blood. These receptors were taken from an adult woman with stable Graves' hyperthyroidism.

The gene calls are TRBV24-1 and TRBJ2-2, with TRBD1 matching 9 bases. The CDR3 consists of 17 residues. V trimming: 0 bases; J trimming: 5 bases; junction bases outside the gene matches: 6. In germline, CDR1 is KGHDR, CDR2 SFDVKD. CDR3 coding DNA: TGTGCCACCAGTGATTTGCGCACAGGGGGCGGAACCGGGGAGCTGTTTTTT. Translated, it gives CATSDLRTGGGTGELFF.

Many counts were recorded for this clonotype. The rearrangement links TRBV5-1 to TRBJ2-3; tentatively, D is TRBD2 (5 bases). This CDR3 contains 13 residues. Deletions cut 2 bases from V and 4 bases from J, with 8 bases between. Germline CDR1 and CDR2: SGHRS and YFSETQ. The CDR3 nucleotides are TGCGCCAGCAGCTTCTTGAGGGCAGATACGCAGTATTTT. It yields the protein CASSFLRADTQYF.

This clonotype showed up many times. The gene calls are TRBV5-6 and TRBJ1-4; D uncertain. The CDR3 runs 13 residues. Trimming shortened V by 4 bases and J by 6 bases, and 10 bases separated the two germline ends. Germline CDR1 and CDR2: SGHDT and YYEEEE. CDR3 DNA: TGTGCCAGCAGCCACAGCGATTATGAAAAACTGTTTTTT. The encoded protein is CASSHSDYEKLFF.

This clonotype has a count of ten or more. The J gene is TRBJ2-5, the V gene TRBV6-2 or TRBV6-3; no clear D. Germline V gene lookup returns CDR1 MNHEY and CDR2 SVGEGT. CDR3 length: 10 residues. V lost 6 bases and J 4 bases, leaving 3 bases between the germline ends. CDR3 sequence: CASRGETQYF. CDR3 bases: TGTGCCAGCAGAGGAGAGACCCAGTACTTC.

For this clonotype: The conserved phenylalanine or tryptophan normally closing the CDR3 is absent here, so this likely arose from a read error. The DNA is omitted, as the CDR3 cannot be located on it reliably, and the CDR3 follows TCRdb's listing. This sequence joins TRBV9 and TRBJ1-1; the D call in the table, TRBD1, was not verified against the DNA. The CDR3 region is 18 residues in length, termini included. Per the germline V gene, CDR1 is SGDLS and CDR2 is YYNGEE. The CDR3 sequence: CASSPVEWAWGANTEASL.

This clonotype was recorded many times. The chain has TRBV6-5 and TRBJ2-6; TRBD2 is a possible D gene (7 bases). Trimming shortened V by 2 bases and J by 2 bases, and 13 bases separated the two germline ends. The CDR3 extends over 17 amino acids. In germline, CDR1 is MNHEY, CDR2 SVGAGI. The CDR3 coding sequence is TGTGCCAGCAGTTACCGAGGGGGGGGAACTGGGGCCAACGTCCTGACTTTC. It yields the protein CASSYRGGGTGANVLTF.

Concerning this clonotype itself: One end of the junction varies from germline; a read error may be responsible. CDR3 DNA: TGTGCCAGCAGTCCACTTCGCCGGGGCCCGTATAACTATGGCAACACCTTC. This codes for CASSPLRRGPYNYGNTF. V gene TRBV2 combines with J gene TRBJ1-2, with TRBD1 as a possible D gene (5 bases). The germline CDR1 and CDR2 sequences are SNHLY and FYNNEI. The CDR3 sequence is 17 residues long.

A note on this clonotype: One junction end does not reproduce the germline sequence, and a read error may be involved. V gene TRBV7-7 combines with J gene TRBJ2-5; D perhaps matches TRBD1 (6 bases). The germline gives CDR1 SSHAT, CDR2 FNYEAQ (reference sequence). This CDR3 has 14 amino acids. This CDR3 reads CASSLSGARETQYF. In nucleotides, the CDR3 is TGTGCTAGCAGCTTATCAGGGGCGCGAGAGACCCAGTACTTC.

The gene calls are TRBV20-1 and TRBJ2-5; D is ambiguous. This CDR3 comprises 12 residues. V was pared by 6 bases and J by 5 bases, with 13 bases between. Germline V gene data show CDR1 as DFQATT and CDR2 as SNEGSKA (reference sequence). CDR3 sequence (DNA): TGCAGTGCGATCAAGGACGAGGAGACCCAGTACTTC. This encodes CSAIKDEETQYF.

The DNA of the CDR3 is TGCAGCGTCGTGACAGGGGCAAACTATGGCTACACCTTC. It translates to CSVVTGANYGYTF. V gene TRBV29-1 combines with J gene TRBJ1-2, with 8 bases identical to TRBD1. The V gene's germline CDR1 is SQVTM and CDR2 ANQGSEA. With 6 bases clipped from V and 2 bases from J, the junction kept 5 bases outside the gene matches. The CDR3 covers 13 residues.

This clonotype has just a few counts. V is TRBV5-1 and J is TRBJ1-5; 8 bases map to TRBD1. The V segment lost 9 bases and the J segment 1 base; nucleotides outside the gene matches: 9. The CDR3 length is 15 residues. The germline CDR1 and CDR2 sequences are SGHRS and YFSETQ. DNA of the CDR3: TGCGCCACCGAGGCTTGGACAGGGAGCAATCAGCCCCAGCATTTT. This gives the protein CATEAWTGSNQPQHF.

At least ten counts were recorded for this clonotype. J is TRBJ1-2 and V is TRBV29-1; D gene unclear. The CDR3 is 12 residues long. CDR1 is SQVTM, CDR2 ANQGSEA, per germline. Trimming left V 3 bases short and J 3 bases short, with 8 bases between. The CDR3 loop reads CSVEGRDYGYTF. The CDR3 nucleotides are TGCAGCGTTGAGGGGAGGGACTATGGCTACACCTTC.

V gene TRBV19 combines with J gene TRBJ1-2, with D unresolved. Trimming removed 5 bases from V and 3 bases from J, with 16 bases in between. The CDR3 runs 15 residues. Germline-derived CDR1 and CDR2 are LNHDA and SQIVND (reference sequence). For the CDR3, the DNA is TGTGCCAGTAGTCCCCGCCAGAAGTCACACTATGGCTACACCTTC. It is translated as CASSPRQKSHYGYTF.

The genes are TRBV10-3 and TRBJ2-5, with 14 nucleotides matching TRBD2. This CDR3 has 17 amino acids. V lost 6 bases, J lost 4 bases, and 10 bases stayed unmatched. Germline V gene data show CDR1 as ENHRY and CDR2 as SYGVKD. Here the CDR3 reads CAISIGVTSGRAETQYF. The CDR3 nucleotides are TGTGCCATCAGCATAGGGGTGACTAGCGGGAGGGCAGAGACCCAGTACTTC.

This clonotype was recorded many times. CDR3 nucleotide sequence: TGTGCCAGCAGTTACTCGCGGGGCCCCTCCTCCAATTCACCCCTCCACTTT. This codes for CASSYSRGPSSNSPLHF. V gene TRBV6-5 combines with J gene TRBJ1-6; D may be TRBD1 (5 bases). Trimming removed 0 bases from V and 7 bases from J, with 16 bases in between. CDR3 length: 17 residues. Germline V gives CDR1 MNHEY, CDR2 SVGAGI.

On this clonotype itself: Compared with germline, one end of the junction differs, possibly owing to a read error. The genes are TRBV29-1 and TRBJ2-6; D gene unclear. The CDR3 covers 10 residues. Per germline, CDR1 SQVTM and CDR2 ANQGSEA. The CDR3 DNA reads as TGCAGCGTAAAGACAAACCCTGAAGCTTTC. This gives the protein CSVKTNPEAF.

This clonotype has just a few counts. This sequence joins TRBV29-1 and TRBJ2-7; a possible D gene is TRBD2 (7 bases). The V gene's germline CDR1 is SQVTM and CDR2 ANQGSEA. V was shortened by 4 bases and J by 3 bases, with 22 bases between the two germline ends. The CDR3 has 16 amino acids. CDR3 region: CSVGIERGAGGYEQYF. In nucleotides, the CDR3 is TGCAGCGTTGGAATAGAACGGGGGGCCGGCGGCTACGAGCAGTACTTC.

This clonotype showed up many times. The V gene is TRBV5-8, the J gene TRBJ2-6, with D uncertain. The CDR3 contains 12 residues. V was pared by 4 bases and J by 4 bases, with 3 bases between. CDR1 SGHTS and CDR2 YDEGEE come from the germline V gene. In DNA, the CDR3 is TGTGCCAGCAGCCCGGGGGCCAACGTCCTGACTTTC. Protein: CASSPGANVLTF. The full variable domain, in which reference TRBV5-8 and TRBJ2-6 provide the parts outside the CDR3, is EAGVTQSPTHLIKTRGQQATLRCSPISGHTSVYWYQQALGLGLQFLLWYDEGEERNRGNFPPRFSGRQFPNYSSELNVNALELEDSALYLCASSPGANVLTFGAGSRLTVL.

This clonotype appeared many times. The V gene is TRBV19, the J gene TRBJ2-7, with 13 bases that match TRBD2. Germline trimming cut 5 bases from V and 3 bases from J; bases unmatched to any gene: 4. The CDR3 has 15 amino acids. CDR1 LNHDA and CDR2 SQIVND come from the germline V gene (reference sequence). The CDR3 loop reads CASSSTSGRVYEQYF. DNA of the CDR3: TGTGCCAGTAGTTCAACTAGCGGGAGGGTCTACGAGCAGTACTTC.

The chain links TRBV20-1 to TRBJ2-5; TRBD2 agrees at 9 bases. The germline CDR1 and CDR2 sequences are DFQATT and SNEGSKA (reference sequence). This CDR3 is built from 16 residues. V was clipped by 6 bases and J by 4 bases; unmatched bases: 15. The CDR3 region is CSARMTSGGFAETQYF. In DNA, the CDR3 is TGCAGTGCCAGGATGACTAGCGGAGGGTTTGCAGAGACCCAGTACTTC.

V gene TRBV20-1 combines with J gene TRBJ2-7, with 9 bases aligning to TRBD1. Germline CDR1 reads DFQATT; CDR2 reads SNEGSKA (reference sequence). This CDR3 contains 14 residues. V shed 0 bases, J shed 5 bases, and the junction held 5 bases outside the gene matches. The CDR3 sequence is CSARDPGTGNEQYF. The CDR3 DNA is TGCAGTGCTAGAGACCCCGGGACAGGGAACGAGCAGTACTTC.

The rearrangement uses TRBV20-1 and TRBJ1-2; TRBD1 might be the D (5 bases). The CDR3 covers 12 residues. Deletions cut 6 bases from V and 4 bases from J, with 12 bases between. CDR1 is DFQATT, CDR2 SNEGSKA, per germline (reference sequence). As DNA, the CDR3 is TGCAGTGCCCAAAGGGGCCGCTATGGCTACACCTTC. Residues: CSAQRGRYGYTF.

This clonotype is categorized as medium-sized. CDR3 nucleotides: TGCGCCAGCAGCCAAGATCAGGGGACAGGGGGCGCATCTGGCTACACCTTC. Its translation: CASSQDQGTGGASGYTF. V usage is TRBV4-1 and J usage is TRBJ1-2; TRBD1 aligns across 12 bases. Per the germline V gene, CDR1 is MGHRA and CDR2 is YSYEKL. The CDR3 spans 17 residues. Losses at the gene ends were 0 bases for V and 7 bases for J; bases not matched to a gene: 9.

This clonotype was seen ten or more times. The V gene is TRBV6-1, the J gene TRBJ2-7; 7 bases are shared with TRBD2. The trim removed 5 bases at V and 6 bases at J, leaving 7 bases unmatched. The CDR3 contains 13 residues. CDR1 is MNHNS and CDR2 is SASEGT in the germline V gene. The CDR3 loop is CASSRTREGEQYF. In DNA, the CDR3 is TGTGCCAGCAGTCGGACGAGGGAGGGCGAGCAGTACTTC.

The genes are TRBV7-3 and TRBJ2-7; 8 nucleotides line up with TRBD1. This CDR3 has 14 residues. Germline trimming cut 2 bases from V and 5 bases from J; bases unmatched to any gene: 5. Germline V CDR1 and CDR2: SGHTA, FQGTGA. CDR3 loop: CASSLGAGGHEQYF. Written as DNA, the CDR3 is TGTGCCAGCAGCTTAGGTGCAGGGGGCCACGAGCAGTACTTC. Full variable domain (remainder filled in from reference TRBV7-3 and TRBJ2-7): GAGVSQTPSNKVTEKGKYVELRCDPISGHTALYWYRQSLGQGPEFLIYFQGTGAADDSGLPNDRFFAVRPEGSVSTLKIQRTERGDSAVYLCASSLGAGGHEQYFGPGTRLTVT.

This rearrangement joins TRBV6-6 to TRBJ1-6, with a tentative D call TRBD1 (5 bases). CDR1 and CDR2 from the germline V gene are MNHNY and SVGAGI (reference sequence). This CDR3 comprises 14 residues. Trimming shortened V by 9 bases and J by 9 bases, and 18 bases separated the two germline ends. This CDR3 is CASRGVSVGSPLHF. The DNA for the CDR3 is TGTGCCAGTCGGGGGGTATCGGTGGGTTCACCCCTCCACTTT.